The 6 T cell receptor beta chains in this list originate from one sample, sequenced in a study of shared clonotypes between healthy human individuals (TCRdb year 2020). Libraries were built with the immunoSEQ multiplex PCR assay. Sourced from immuneACCESS, this table was stored by TCRdb with only in-frame sequences that have V and J called. A share of the clones is absent; for the studies checked, an unresolved V gene accounts for under half, and the remainder has no known explanation. This sample has about 2.3 million clones in its table, and approximately 95% of those were observed once. The ten largest clones capture around 0.4% of the sample. The sample consisted of naive CD4+ T cells from PBMCs. The sample's cell subset or site label is to be understood as: CD45RA+ positively selected. Receptor source: a man younger than 35 in good health. Some clones in this sample may be carry-over from other donors' samples.

The chain employs TRBV5-1 and TRBJ2-7; a weak D match, TRBD2 (5 bases). V lost 7 bases and J lost 2, with 10 bases in between. This CDR3 contains 12 residues. CDR1 and CDR2 from the germline V gene are SGHRS and YFSETQ. The CDR3 region is CASSTNTYEQYF. CDR3 nucleotides: TGCGCCAGCTCGACTAATACCTACGAGCAGTACTTC.

The rearrangement joins TRBV7-3 to TRBJ2-2, with TRBD2 matching 10 bases. Germline V gene sequence: CDR1 SGHTA, CDR2 FQGTGA. The CDR3 covers 18 residues. With V trimmed by 1 base and J by 4 bases, 9 bases remained unmatched. The CDR3 DNA follows: TGTGCCAGCAGCTTAAATCGGGCAGCGGGAGGGTTCACCGGGGAGCTGTTTTTT. It specifies CASSLNRAAGGFTGELFF.

In this sample, this clone turned up once. The chain recombines TRBV18 with TRBJ2-7; D unclear. The germline CDR1 and CDR2 sequences are KGHSH and LQKENI. The germline V and J ends were trimmed by 3 bases and 2 bases, with 8 bases remaining between them. This CDR3 spans 13 amino acids. CDR3 loop: CASSPAPAYEQYF. CDR3 in DNA: TGTGCCAGCTCACCGGCGCCTGCCTACGAGCAGTACTTC.

V gene TRBV19 combines with J gene TRBJ2-3; TRBD1 matches at 10 bases. Unmatched junction bases numbered 7, after V lost 6 bases and J lost 4 bases. The CDR3 has 15 residues. Germline CDR1 reads LNHDA; CDR2 reads SQIVND (reference sequence). CDR3 amino acids: CASSQTGGIADTQYF. CDR3 bases: TGTGCCAGTAGCCAGACAGGGGGCATTGCAGATACGCAGTATTTT.

The chain employs TRBV4-2 and TRBJ1-1; no firm D call. Trimming removed 1 base from V and 3 bases from J, with 9 bases in between. Germline lookup yields CDR1 LGHNA and CDR2 YNFKEQ. The CDR3 length is 14 residues. Here the CDR3 DNA reads TGTGCCAGCAGCCAAGCTCCCGGGGACACTGAAGCTTTCTTT. This gives the protein CASSQAPGDTEAFF.

In DNA form, the CDR3 reads TGTGCCCGGTCGGGGAGTGGGACCGGGGAGCTGTTTTTT. This translates into CARSGSGTGELFF. V gene TRBV7-9 combines with J gene TRBJ2-2; perhaps TRBD2 as D (5 bases). This CDR3 is 13 amino acids long. Germline V lookup: CDR1 SEHNR, CDR2 FQNEAQ (reference sequence). The V end lost 11 bases, the J end lost 5 bases, and 15 bases lay between the germline ends.